This T cell receptor beta chain was retrieved from a study of cytomegalovirus exposure and HLA in healthy donors (TCRdb year 2017). General notes on the study: In an earlier analysis of under 750 of the donors, around 290 Gb of sequence data and 100 million or so unique TCR beta sequences from about 179 million T cells were reported. Roughly 320 gigabases of sequencing data and 75 million to 85 million unique TCR sequences made up an early release that covered approximately 650 HLA-typed donors. Of the 300 to 500 genotyped donors, 65% to 90% were placed in the genetic ancestry cluster associated with self-reported Caucasian donors. The study aimed to test whether signatures of past pathogen exposure could be identified by cataloging public T cell receptors. The study profiled the T cell repertoires of 500 to 800 subjects by immunosequencing and related them to cytomegalovirus serostatus. In addition to the first cohort of around 670 subjects, a separate validation cohort of approximately 130 different subjects was used. To predict cytomegalovirus infection status, the study brought together high-throughput TCR immunosequencing, statistical association of individual TCRs with disease status, and machine learning. In a later analysis, previously published TCR beta repertoires from 666 donors were re-analyzed and high-resolution HLA genotyping was added so that TCR occurrence patterns could be studied. Rather than drawing on any new phenotypic data, the later analysis identified candidate immune exposures from TCR beta sequences and the way those sequences occurred across donors. An earlier analysis of roughly 600 of the donors used high-throughput TCR beta sequencing to judge whether each TCR beta V gene segment behaved as functional or pseudogenic. Donor age, sex, ethnicity and CMV serostatus were collected together with the repertoire data. A later genetic analysis took genome-wide SNP genotypes for about 55% of the 666 donors and used that subset as a discovery cohort. Every repertoire in the discovery cohort had been generated on one and the same sequencing platform. HLA typing included class I and class II loci at four-digit resolution. Typing coverage varied by locus: about 629-630 donors for A, B, C, DRB1 and DQB1; around 560 for DQA1; nearly 610 for DPA1; approximately 490 for DPB1. Because of strong linkage in the cohort, roughly five DR-DQ haplotypes were treated as single units for association and clustering. Among around 400 genotyped donors of the cohort, an average of about 240,000 unique TCR beta nucleotide sequences was sequenced per donor, of which about 18% were non-productive. Study-wide conclusions, independent of this receptor: In vitro tests confirmed that three of the cytomegalovirus-associated TCR beta chains recognize cytomegalovirus antigens. Strong co-occurrence of HLA alleles, especially DR and DQ, made assigning TCR associations to individual alleles difficult. A further reported finding was that TCR beta sequences accurately predicted the HLA-A and HLA-B alleles for most subjects in the first cohort. According to the authors, the approach could potentially be generalized to other disease states and immunological phenotypes. An association between a missense DCLRE1C variant and V-gene and J-gene trimming of TCR beta chains was found in a later genetic analysis and replicated in an independent cohort. The only immune exposure information available for the cohort was CMV serostatus. Roughly uniform sequencing depth across donors was assumed in presence/absence analyses, although this assumption may not hold. In a later analysis, TCR association rates were found to vary across HLA loci, with the most associated TCRs seen for DRB1 alleles and the fewest for HLA-C alleles. Over 15 rarely observed V segments, including chromosome 9 orphons, were excluded from the earlier analysis of several hundred of the donors because counts were too low. Several of the top co-occurrence clusters appeared to be linked to parvovirus B19, influenza, CMV and Epstein-Barr virus, according to a later analysis. In a later analysis, HLA-associated TCR beta chains were found to be more clonally expanded and to have lower generation probabilities than equally common non-associated chains. Because some donors lacked HLA typing at each locus, the association tests relied only on the typed subset. The cohort was sequenced for TCR beta chains only, and without alpha or paired-chain data the features that could be detected were limited. In a later genetic analysis, fewer N-insertions in productive TCRs were reported among donors in an Asian-associated ancestry cluster than the roughly 700-donor mean. A later analysis found that most CMV-associated TCR beta chains appeared HLA-restricted, with HLA associations seemingly driven largely by CMV exposure. The study gave a list of roughly 150 TCR beta chains associated with cytomegalovirus. Linkage disequilibrium might explain the correlated functional status among segregating V segments, but an unknown experimental factor could not be excluded. Broadly in line with IMGT annotations, most TCR beta V segments showed up in productive rearrangements about 87% or about 30% of the time in an earlier analysis of about 500 of the donors. Cytomegalovirus status was reported to be diagnosed by the classifier with high specificity and sensitivity in both the original and validation cohorts. Most TCR sequences were observed very rarely across donors, whereas some public TCRs were present in many individuals. A cluster of highly shared sequence variants was judged likely to represent a technical artifact of the sequencing pipeline. In a later analysis, some 18,000 TCR beta sequences were associated with specific HLA alleles at a false discovery rate of 0.05.

The cohort comprised 666 healthy bone marrow donors. At the time of sampling, every cohort member was nominally healthy, though immune exposures that went unrecorded were likely present. The donor tested CMV seronegative, placing the donor among the 300 to 400 seronegative members of the cohort. A peripheral blood sample was provided by each donor, and peripheral blood mononuclear cells were used for TCR beta sequencing. The Qiagen DNeasy Blood Extraction Kit was used to extract genomic DNA from the blood cell samples. Libraries came from the immunoSEQ multiplex PCR assay. A mixture of 60 forward primers for TCR Vbeta segments and 13 reverse primers for TCR Jbeta segments was used in the multiplex PCR. A multiplex PCR assay on genomic DNA amplified the CDR3 region of rearranged TCR beta genes. On the Illumina HiSeq System, the amplified TCR beta libraries were sequenced as 87-base-pair reads. As for the original processing: Across the 670 or so repertoires, a later analysis counted approximately 83 million unique TCR beta chains, 9 million to 14 million of which were shared by at least two donors. Raw reads were error-corrected and collapsed into unique sequences by a nearest-neighbor algorithm in which closely related sequences were merged to remove PCR and sequencing errors. To assign V, D and J gene segments, CDR3 sequences were aligned to IMGT reference sequences. For a sequence to be retained, a match of at least six nucleotides to both a V gene segment and a J gene segment was required. A rearrangement counted as productive if the CDR3 had no stop codons and remained in frame with V and J, and every other rearrangement counted as non-productive. CDR3 was defined by IMGT convention, running from the second conserved V-encoded cysteine to the conserved J-encoded phenylalanine. Sequences without an unambiguous match to a single V gene segment were excluded from the earlier analysis of about 600 of the donors. In an earlier analysis of about 590 of the donors, a V segment was called functional when productive rearrangements were above 56.7%, and segregating when the standard deviation between donors exceeded 5%. To diagnose cytomegalovirus status from the catalog of TCR beta chain sequences, a statistical classification framework was built. In a later analysis, V and J genes were assigned by comparing TCR nucleotide sequences against IMGT/GENE-DB human TR gene sequences. The TCRdist pipeline was used in a later analysis to assign CDR3 sequences and most-parsimonious VDJ recombination scenarios. A later analysis defined each TCR beta chain by its CDR3 amino acid sequence plus V-gene family, and excluded reads lacking a unique V-gene family. To address suspected cross-contamination and a sequencing artifact, a later analysis removed 592 highly shared, low-generation-probability nucleotide sequences. In a later analysis, a clonal expansion index for each public chain was calculated from normalized within-repertoire ranks of inferred template counts. In a later analysis, generation probabilities were computed with a VDJ recombination model fitted to out-of-frame rearrangements, and the resulting probabilities were checked against IGoR. In a later analysis, TCR-TCR, TCR-HLA and TCR-CMV co-occurrence was scored with hypergeometric tests, and a repertoire-size bias correction was applied to TCR pairs. In a later analysis, false discovery rates were estimated by permuting HLA or CMV assignments 20 times. In a later analysis, co-occurring TCRs were grouped using DBSCAN, with TCRdist sequence similarity added in when clustering inside HLA-allele-positive subsets. Repertoires with fewer than 30,000 or more than 120,000 public chains were left out of co-occurrence clustering, as were about five repertoires with anomalous nucleotide sharing. This immuneACCESS table, as held by TCRdb, lists in-frame sequences with V and J called but not all clones. Of the missing ones, under half trace to an unresolved V gene in checked studies; the others have no known cause. V, J and clone size were drawn from that table, and D and trimming were deduced from the DNA. Recorded for this sample are 90,000 to 120,000 clones; roughly 82% of them occurred a single time. Under 5% of the sample rests with the top ten.

This clone was seen once. Its antigen is still unknown. Base quality data are lacking; no much larger clone is found one base away. What was sequenced was PBMCs. The origin of this receptor is a male donor in good health and CMV-seronegative.

The nucleotide sequence reads TGTGCCAGCACCCGGACTAGCGGGAGGCAAGACGAGCAGTACTTC. This yields the protein CASTRTSGRQDEQYF. The rearranged segments are TRBV4-2 and TRBJ2-7, with 14 central nucleotides matching TRBD2. From V the trimming removes 7 bases and from J it removes 5 bases, while the gene matches leave 7 bases of the junction unaccounted for. The germline V gene supplies CDR1 LGHNA and CDR2 YNFKEQ. Reading from cysteine to phenylalanine, the CDR3 counts 15 amino acids. The only DNA kept is the CDR3, 45 bases in frame from the first base.